This TCR beta chain came from a study of regulatory T cells in long-lasting Graves disease. With iRepertoire HTBI primers and Arm-PCR of CDR3 regions, TCR beta libraries were built. TCRdb itself ran the multiplex PCR reads through MiXCR, one entry per CDR3 protein. This sample has 380,000 or so distinct CDR3 sequences, with roughly 15% found just once. General study findings and limits: Whereas new patients shared 970 or so public clonotypes, persistent patients shared more, at 2,500 to 3,500.

Unmatched junction bases numbered 8, after V lost 7 bases and J lost 7 bases. This CDR3 has 13 amino acids. Indicated time point: newly diagnosed GD, antithyroid drugs for less than 3 months. The TCR library was made from RNA that had been extracted from PBMCs in TRIzol. This clonotype occurred many times. Its antigen is as yet unknown. The sample was also linked to a second study, of T cells in Graves' hyperthyroidism and ophthalmopathy.

The source is a young woman with Graves disease. The chain recombines TRBV12-3 or TRBV12-4 with TRBJ1-1; 8 bases map to TRBD1. Sequenced here: peripheral blood mononuclear cells (PBMCs), sampled at new diagnosis, from a patient treated with antithyroid drugs. CDR3: CASKDRAYVEAFF. CDR3 bases: TGTGCCAGCAAGGACAGGGCTTATGTTGAAGCTTTCTTT.